The rows below give T cell receptor beta chains drawn from one sample of a study of blood T cells in healthy people across ages. Using its own MiXCR run on the 5' RACE reads, TCRdb lists one record per CDR3 protein. The data hold 1.6 million or so distinct CDR3 sequences, with about 32% observed a single time. The sequenced sample consisted of blood. The receptors were sampled from a woman aged 25 to 39 in good health. The CDR3 runs from the conserved cysteine through the conserved F or W. The D gene is left open where the match is weak. Clone size is shown for a subset of rows, as once, few, many or a class of expanded clone.

J gene: TRBJ2-5
clone size: -
D gene: TRBD2
V gene: TRBV27
CDR3 protein: CASSSGGAGGLYETQYF
CDR3 DNA: TGTGCCAGCAGTTCCGGCGGAGCGGGGGGGCTATATGAGACCCAGTACTTC

J gene: TRBJ2-1
clone size: -
D gene: TRBD1
V gene: TRBV14
CDR3 protein: CASSQNRGSPYNEQFF
CDR3 DNA: TGTGCCAGCAGCCAGAACAGGGGGAGCCCCTACAATGAGCAGTTCTTC

J gene: TRBJ2-6
clone size: many
D gene: -
V gene: TRBV10-3
CDR3 protein: CAISVSGDNVLTF
CDR3 DNA: TGTGCCATCAGTGTGTCAGGGGACAACGTCCTGACTTTC

J gene: TRBJ2-7
clone size: -
D gene: -
V gene: TRBV20-1
CDR3 protein: CSAPQRISISSYEQYF
CDR3 DNA: TGCAGTGCTCCCCAACGCATCAGCATAAGCTCCTACGAGCAGTACTTC

J gene: TRBJ2-7
clone size: few
D gene: -
V gene: TRBV15
CDR3 protein: CATFRDEQYF
CDR3 DNA: TGTGCCACCTTCAGGGACGAGCAGTACTTC

J gene: TRBJ2-7
clone size: -
D gene: TRBD2
V gene: TRBV2
CDR3 protein: CASSQRGDLYEQYF
CDR3 DNA: TGTGCCAGCAGCCAACGGGGGGATTTGTACGAGCAGTACTTC

J gene: TRBJ2-3
clone size: -
D gene: -
V gene: TRBV6-1
CDR3 protein: CASSGFVVGRTDTQYF
CDR3 DNA: TGTGCCAGCAGTGGATTTGTCGTGGGCCGCACAGATACGCAGTATTTT

J gene: TRBJ2-7
clone size: -
D gene: -
V gene: TRBV4-1
CDR3 protein: CASSQGTEGQYF
CDR3 DNA: TGCGCCAGCAGCCAAGGGACAGAGGGGCAGTACTTC

J gene: TRBJ1-2
clone size: few
D gene: -
V gene: TRBV13
CDR3 protein: CASSLGVRGGYGYTF
CDR3 DNA: TGTGCCAGCAGCTTAGGGGTCCGAGGGGGCTATGGCTACACCTTC

J gene: TRBJ2-5
clone size: -
D gene: -
V gene: TRBV28
CDR3 protein: CASSGGQTQYF
CDR3 DNA: TGTGCCAGTTCTGGGGGGCAGACCCAGTACTTC

J gene: TRBJ2-3
clone size: -
D gene: -
V gene: TRBV11-2
CDR3 protein: CASSHLDQDTQYF
CDR3 DNA: TGTGCCAGCAGCCACCTAGACCAGGATACGCAGTATTTT

J gene: TRBJ1-2
clone size: -
D gene: TRBD1
V gene: TRBV6-1
CDR3 protein: CASSESYGGTGDGYTF
CDR3 DNA: TGTGCCAGCAGTGAATCTTACGGTGGGACAGGGGATGGCTACACCTTC

J gene: TRBJ2-5
clone size: -
D gene: TRBD2
V gene: TRBV7-2
CDR3 protein: CSSSESGTSGYF
CDR3 DNA: TGTTCCAGCAGCGAAAGCGGGACTAGCGGGTACTTC

J gene: TRBJ1-1
clone size: -
D gene: TRBD1
V gene: TRBV9
CDR3 protein: CASSDSGTGLNTEAFF
CDR3 DNA: TGTGCCAGCAGCGATTCCGGGACAGGGTTGAACACTGAAGCTTTCTTT

J gene: TRBJ2-1
clone size: many
D gene: TRBD2
V gene: TRBV5-1
CDR3 protein: CASSFGGGGGAYNEQFF
CDR3 DNA: TGCGCCAGCAGCTTCGGCGGTGGCGGGGGGGCCTACAATGAGCAGTTCTTC

J gene: TRBJ2-7
clone size: -
D gene: -
V gene: TRBV10-3
CDR3 protein: CAISGGTARPYEQYF
CDR3 DNA: TGTGCCATCAGTGGTGGTACAGCTCGCCCCTACGAGCAGTACTTC

J gene: TRBJ2-7
clone size: few
D gene: TRBD2
V gene: TRBV20-1
CDR3 protein: CSARDTGGRVYEQYF
CDR3 DNA: TGCAGTGCTAGAGATACCGGCGGGAGGGTCTACGAGCAGTACTTC

J gene: TRBJ2-7
clone size: -
D gene: -
V gene: TRBV6-5
CDR3 protein: CASSYRDGNYEQYF
CDR3 DNA: TGTGCCAGCAGTTACCGGGACGGAAACTACGAGCAGTACTTC

J gene: TRBJ2-5
clone size: -
D gene: TRBD2
V gene: TRBV6-5
CDR3 protein: CASRYSGGVQETQYF
CDR3 DNA: TGTGCCAGCCGTTACTCGGGAGGCGTCCAAGAGACCCAGTACTTC

J gene: TRBJ2-1
clone size: -
D gene: -
V gene: TRBV9
CDR3 protein: CASSVGLGALNEQFF
CDR3 DNA: TGTGCCAGCAGCGTAGGTTTGGGGGCGCTAAATGAGCAGTTCTTC

J gene: TRBJ2-5
clone size: few
D gene: -
V gene: TRBV28
CDR3 protein: CASSLSMGSSAQYF
CDR3 DNA: TGTGCCAGCAGTTTAAGTATGGGTAGTTCGGCCCAGTACTTC

J gene: TRBJ1-4
clone size: -
D gene: TRBD1
V gene: TRBV6-1
CDR3 protein: CATAQGILNEKLFF
CDR3 DNA: TGTGCCACCGCACAGGGGATTCTTAATGAAAAACTGTTTTTT

J gene: TRBJ2-1
clone size: -
D gene: -
V gene: TRBV2
CDR3 protein: CASSDPVYNEQFF
CDR3 DNA: TGTGCCAGCAGTGATCCAGTATACAATGAGCAGTTCTTC

J gene: TRBJ2-3
clone size: few
D gene: -
V gene: TRBV3-1
CDR3 protein: CASSQVWDPEDTQYF
CDR3 DNA: TGTGCCAGCAGCCAAGTGTGGGATCCGGAAGATACGCAGTATTTT

J gene: TRBJ1-5
clone size: -
D gene: -
V gene: TRBV7-2
CDR3 protein: CASSGVKDQPQHF
CDR3 DNA: TGTGCCAGCAGCGGCGTGAAGGATCAGCCCCAGCATTTT

J gene: TRBJ1-1
clone size: -
D gene: -
V gene: TRBV10-3
CDR3 protein: CAISESRGAEAFF
CDR3 DNA: TGTGCCATCAGTGAGTCGAGAGGGGCTGAAGCTTTCTTT

J gene: TRBJ2-5
clone size: few
D gene: TRBD1
V gene: TRBV12-5
CDR3 protein: CASGWLGQGYQETQYF
CDR3 DNA: TGTGCTAGTGGTTGGCTGGGACAGGGGTATCAAGAGACCCAGTACTTC

J gene: TRBJ2-1
clone size: -
D gene: TRBD2
V gene: TRBV5-5
CDR3 protein: CASRGGLAGASYNEQFF
CDR3 DNA: TGTGCCAGCAGAGGGGGACTAGCGGGGGCCTCCTACAATGAGCAGTTCTTC

J gene: TRBJ2-7
clone size: many
D gene: TRBD1
V gene: TRBV29-1
CDR3 protein: CSVLDRGTYEQYF
CDR3 DNA: TGCAGCGTTCTGGACAGGGGAACCTACGAGCAGTACTTC

J gene: TRBJ2-7
clone size: many
D gene: -
V gene: TRBV6-6
CDR3 protein: CASSYRLYEQYF
CDR3 DNA: TGTGCCAGCAGTTACAGGCTTTACGAGCAGTACTTC

J gene: TRBJ1-1
clone size: -
D gene: -
V gene: TRBV20-1
CDR3 protein: CSPGIQMNTEAFF
CDR3 DNA: TGCAGTCCCGGGATCCAAATGAACACTGAAGCTTTCTTT

J gene: TRBJ1-2
clone size: -
D gene: TRBD1
V gene: TRBV27
CDR3 protein: CASSPGAGGRYGYTF
CDR3 DNA: TGTGCCAGCAGCCCAGGGGCAGGGGGGCGGTATGGCTACACCTTC

J gene: TRBJ2-1
clone size: -
D gene: TRBD2
V gene: TRBV16
CDR3 protein: CASSHPGLAGGGNEQFF
CDR3 DNA: TGTGCCAGCAGCCACCCGGGACTAGCGGGGGGCGGAAATGAGCAGTTCTTC

J gene: TRBJ2-7
clone size: -
D gene: TRBD2
V gene: TRBV20-1
CDR3 protein: CSAREQAGVDYEQYF
CDR3 DNA: TGCAGTGCTAGGGAGCAAGCGGGAGTCGACTACGAGCAGTACTTC

J gene: TRBJ2-3
clone size: -
D gene: TRBD2
V gene: TRBV28
CDR3 protein: CASSHSELGLAGSTDTQYF
CDR3 DNA: TGTGCCAGCAGCCACAGCGAATTGGGACTAGCGGGGAGCACAGATACGCAGTATTTT

J gene: TRBJ2-7
clone size: many
D gene: -
V gene: TRBV13
CDR3 protein: CASTKQGPGYEQYF
CDR3 DNA: TGTGCCAGCACCAAGCAGGGGCCAGGTTACGAGCAGTACTTC

J gene: TRBJ2-7
clone size: few
D gene: TRBD2
V gene: TRBV4-2
CDR3 protein: CASSQDLGDYPAREEQYF
CDR3 DNA: TGTGCCAGCAGCCAAGATCTAGGGGACTACCCCGCTAGAGAAGAGCAGTACTTC

J gene: TRBJ1-2
clone size: few
D gene: -
V gene: TRBV20-1
CDR3 protein: CSASGLSRNYGYTF
CDR3 DNA: TGCAGTGCTTCAGGGCTCTCACGTAACTATGGCTACACCTTC

J gene: TRBJ1-4
clone size: few
D gene: -
V gene: TRBV20-1
CDR3 protein: CSAPRGGGGEKLFF
CDR3 DNA: TGCAGTGCCCCTCGTGGGGGGGGAGGTGAAAAACTGTTTTTT

J gene: TRBJ2-5
clone size: -
D gene: TRBD1
V gene: TRBV6-1
CDR3 protein: CASSEVHRGEETQYF
CDR3 DNA: TGTGCCAGCAGTGAAGTACACAGGGGGGAAGAGACCCAGTACTTC

J gene: TRBJ2-7
clone size: -
D gene: TRBD2
V gene: TRBV20-1
CDR3 protein: CSATPTSAQYF
CDR3 DNA: TGCAGTGCTACCCCCACTAGCGCGCAGTACTTC

J gene: TRBJ2-1
clone size: once
D gene: TRBD1
V gene: TRBV9
CDR3 protein: CASSVTGAFLYNEQFF
CDR3 DNA: TGTGCCAGCAGCGTGACAGGGGCCTTTCTTTACAATGAGCAGTTCTTC

J gene: TRBJ2-5
clone size: many
D gene: TRBD2
V gene: TRBV7-2
CDR3 protein: CASSPRTSGGETQYF
CDR3 DNA: TGTGCCAGCAGCCCCAGGACTAGCGGGGGGGAGACCCAGTACTTC

J gene: TRBJ2-6
clone size: -
D gene: TRBD1
V gene: TRBV7-9
CDR3 protein: CASSFGGGQAAPGANVLTF
CDR3 DNA: TGTGCCAGCAGCTTCGGAGGAGGACAGGCAGCCCCTGGGGCCAACGTCCTGACTTTC

J gene: TRBJ1-4
clone size: -
D gene: -
V gene: TRBV29-1
CDR3 protein: CSVDRGNEKLFF
CDR3 DNA: TGCAGCGTTGATCGGGGCAATGAAAAACTGTTTTTT

J gene: TRBJ2-4
clone size: many
D gene: TRBD2
V gene: TRBV4-2
CDR3 protein: CASSLQGRAGVGENIQYF
CDR3 DNA: TGTGCCAGCAGCCTACAGGGCCGAGCGGGAGTGGGGGAAAACATTCAGTACTTC

J gene: TRBJ2-5
clone size: -
D gene: -
V gene: TRBV11-2
CDR3 protein: CASSLDILQETQYF
CDR3 DNA: TGTGCCAGCAGCTTAGATATTCTCCAAGAGACCCAGTACTTC